One sample yielded the 18 T cell receptor beta chains listed below, sequenced in a study of cytomegalovirus exposure and HLA in healthy donors (dated by TCRdb to the late 2010s). To prepare the library, the immunoSEQ multiplex PCR assay was applied. The source is immuneACCESS, and TCRdb retained only in-frame sequences with V and J called. Part of the clones is not carried over; for the studies checked, unresolved V genes explain less than half of this, and the remainder is unexplained. The sample table lists tens of thousands of clones, roughly nine tenths of them with a count of one. Of the sample, approximately 0.99% falls within the top ten clones. Sequenced sample: PBMCs. The source of these receptors is a man in his late teens or twenties in good health and CMV-seronegative.

The chain employs TRBV6-6 and TRBJ2-1; 13 positions agree with TRBD2. This CDR3 is built from 15 residues. Germline values: CDR1 MNHNY, CDR2 SVGAGI (reference sequence). With 5 bases clipped from V and 7 bases from J, the junction kept 5 bases outside the gene matches. CDR3 region: CASSQTSGRLNEQFF. CDR3 nucleotides: TGTGCCAGCAGTCAGACTAGCGGGAGGTTAAATGAGCAGTTCTTC.

The genes are TRBV6-5 and TRBJ2-7; 8 bases align to TRBD2. The germline V gene has CDR1 MNHEY and CDR2 SVGAGI. There are 15 residues in the CDR3. The ends lost 7 bases at V and 4 bases at J; junction bases unmatched: 12. Written as DNA, the CDR3 is TGTGCCAGCACTATACGCCGGGGGGGCGCTTACGAGCAGTACTTC. This gives the protein CASTIRRGGAYEQYF.

The genes are TRBV4-3 and TRBJ1-5; 7 bases match TRBD1. The J segment lost 6 bases and the V segment lost 0 bases, leaving 5 bases of the junction unmatched. The CDR3 contains 15 residues. Germline-derived CDR1 and CDR2 are LGHNA and YSLEER. CDR3 DNA sequence: TGCGCCAGCAGCCAAGAATTGGAGGGGGCTCAGCCCCAGCATTTT. It yields the protein CASSQELEGAQPQHF.

This clone was found once. The chain links TRBV19 to TRBJ1-1; D remains unclear. V dropped 2 bases and J dropped 4 bases, with 8 bases sitting between them. From germline, CDR1 is LNHDA and CDR2 SQIVND (reference sequence). The CDR3 extends over 13 amino acids. The CDR3 DNA follows: TGTGCCAGTAGTATATCAGATACCACTGAAGCTTTCTTT. Its protein product is CASSISDTTEAFF.

V usage is TRBV28 and J usage is TRBJ1-1, with unresolved D. The CDR3 is 11 residues long. Between the trimmed V and J ends, which lost 2 bases and 8 bases, there was a span of 6 bases. CDR1 MDHEN and CDR2 SYDVKM come from the germline V gene. The DNA for the CDR3 is TGTGCCAGCAGTTTACGAGGGGAAGCTTTCTTT. Amino acids: CASSLRGEAFF. The full variable domain, its missing parts supplied by reference TRBV28 and TRBJ1-1, is DVKVTQSSRYLVKRTGEKVFLECVQDMDHENMFWYRQDPGLGLRLIYFSYDVKMKEKGDIPEGYSVSREKKERFSLILESASTNQTSMYLCASSLRGEAFFGQGTRLTVV.

The rearrangement joins TRBV15 to TRBJ2-7, with 7 bases lining up with TRBD2. J lost 10 bases, V lost 0 bases, and 9 bases had no gene match. The CDR3 covers 14 residues. CDR1 LNHNV and CDR2 YYDKDF come from the germline V gene (reference sequence). As DNA, the CDR3 is TGTGCCACCAGCAGAGAGACCGGGGGGATACTTCAGTACTTC. As protein: CATSRETGGILQYF.

The V call is TRBV10-3, the J call TRBJ1-2, with 8 positions matching TRBD1. The germline gives CDR1 ENHRY, CDR2 SYGVKD. The CDR3 length is 14 residues. The V segment lost 4 bases and the J segment 3 bases; nucleotides outside the gene matches: 4. CDR3 region: CAISVPGQDYGYTF. The CDR3 nucleotides read TGTGCCATCAGTGTCCCGGGACAGGACTATGGCTACACCTTC.

The chain carries TRBV4-2 and TRBJ2-5, with a tentative D call TRBD1 (5 bases). This CDR3 has 15 residues. Trimming left V 4 bases short and J 3 bases short, with 15 bases between. Looked up from germline, CDR1 is LGHNA and CDR2 is YNFKEQ. The CDR3 DNA sequence: TGTGCCAGCAGCCGAAACCGACAGCCCGAAGAGACCCAGTACTTC. It encodes CASSRNRQPEETQYF.

In this sample, this clone turned up once. The chain links TRBV4-3 to TRBJ2-7; the D gene is possibly TRBD1 (5 bases). The CDR3 is made up of 14 amino acids. V was shortened by 2 bases and J by 6 bases, with 14 bases between the two germline ends. Looked up from germline, CDR1 is LGHNA and CDR2 is YSLEER. This CDR3 reads CASSQSVGRAEQYF. The CDR3 DNA reads TGCGCCAGCAGCCAATCGGTAGGCAGGGCCGAGCAGTACTTC.

This chain uses TRBV2 with TRBJ2-2; D unresolved. The CDR3 covers 13 residues. Deletions cut 6 bases from V and 3 bases from J, with 8 bases between. Germline V gives CDR1 SNHLY, CDR2 FYNNEI. The CDR3 DNA follows: TGTGCCAGCAGCGCTTACTACACCGGGGAGCTGTTTTTT. Amino acids: CASSAYYTGELFF. The whole variable domain, filled in from reference TRBV2 and TRBJ2-2, reads EPEVTQTPSHQVTQMGQEVILRCVPISNHLYFYWYRQILGQKVEFLVSFYNNEISEKSEIFDDQFSVERPDGSNFTLKIRSTKLEDSAMYFCASSAYYTGELFFGEGSRLTVL.

The V gene is TRBV7-9, the J gene TRBJ2-7; 8 bases match TRBD1. CDR3 length: 14 amino acids. The V and J ends lost 5 bases and 6 bases, in that order; junction bases with no gene match: 9. CDR1 and CDR2 (germline): SEHNR, FQNEAQ (reference sequence). CDR3 sequence (DNA): TGTGCCAGCAGCGACATCAGGGGGCTGGTCGAGCAGTACTTC. Protein product: CASSDIRGLVEQYF.

The V gene is TRBV5-1, the J gene TRBJ2-7; 10 nucleotides match TRBD1. V shed 3 bases and J 1 base; nucleotides not matched to a gene: 4. The CDR3 has 15 residues. CDR1 and CDR2 from the germline V gene are SGHRS and YFSETQ. The DNA for the CDR3 is TGCGCCAGCAGCTCGACAGGGGGCAAGTCCTACGAGCAGTACTTC. It yields the protein CASSSTGGKSYEQYF. Filled out from reference TRBV5-1 and TRBJ2-7, the complete variable domain reads KAGVTQTPRYLIKTRGQQVTLSCSPISGHRSVSWYQQTPGQGLQFLFEYFSETQRNKGNFPGRFSGRQFSNSRSEMNVSTLELGDSALYLCASSSTGGKSYEQYFGPGTRLTVT.

The rearrangement uses TRBV28 and TRBJ2-3; a possible D gene is TRBD1 (6 bases). This CDR3 has 15 amino acids. Trimming shortened V by 2 bases and J by 2 bases, and 11 bases separated the two germline ends. Germline lookup yields CDR1 MDHEN and CDR2 SYDVKM. CDR3 nucleotide sequence: TGTGCCAGCAGTTTAGAATGGGGGCCCACAGATACGCAGTATTTT. It translates to CASSLEWGPTDTQYF.

This clone was seen a few times. The chain couples TRBV7-3 to TRBJ1-1; no definite D call. Trimming removed 5 bases at V and 4 bases at J, with 11 bases between. Germline V gene lookup returns CDR1 SGHTA and CDR2 FQGTGA. The CDR3 extends over 13 amino acids. The CDR3 DNA follows: TGTGCCAGCAGCCCCATTCCCAGCACTGAAGCTTTCTTT. Translated, it gives CASSPIPSTEAFF.

The CDR3 DNA reads TGTGCCAGCAGCTTAGTTCCTGATACGCAGTATTTT. It specifies CASSLVPDTQYF. This sequence joins TRBV11-2 and TRBJ2-3; D remains unclear. The CDR3 contains 12 residues. Germline V gene data show CDR1 as SGHAT and CDR2 as FQNNGV. The germline V and J ends were trimmed by 1 base and 6 bases, with 5 bases remaining between them.

The rearrangement joins TRBV5-6 to TRBJ1-5; D is undetermined. CDR3 size: 13 residues. Germline-derived CDR1 and CDR2 are SGHDT and YYEEEE. The V end lost 4 bases, the J end lost 3 bases, and 8 bases lay between the germline ends. The chain's CDR3 is CASSMSYNQPQHF. The CDR3 DNA reads TGTGCCAGCAGCATGTCTTACAATCAGCCCCAGCATTTT. The variable domain in full, completed from reference TRBV5-6 and TRBJ1-5, reads DAGVTQSPTHLIKTRGQQVTLRCSPKSGHDTVSWYQQALGQGPQFIFQYYEEEERQRGNFPDRFSGHQFPNYSSELNVNALLLGDSALYLCASSMSYNQPQHFGDGTRLSIL.

The J gene is TRBJ1-4, the V gene TRBV5-1; no clear D gene. The germline CDR1 and CDR2 sequences are SGHRS and YFSETQ. V was clipped by 4 bases and J by 1 base, with 8 bases between them. The CDR3 has 14 amino acids. This CDR3 is CASSRGGTNEKLFF. CDR3 DNA sequence: TGCGCCAGCAGCAGAGGAGGAACTAATGAAAAACTGTTTTTT.

The J gene is TRBJ1-1, the V gene TRBV28; no definite D call. The CDR3 loop spans 13 amino acids. Trimming took 2 bases from V and 1 from J, leaving 5 bases between them. Germline CDR1 is MDHEN and CDR2 is SYDVKM. CDR3 sequence: CASSLAENTEAFF. CDR3 nucleotide sequence: TGTGCCAGCAGTTTAGCAGAGAACACTGAAGCTTTCTTT.